Listed here are 21 T cell receptor beta chains from one sample, sequenced in a study of response to subunit inactivated influenza vaccine. MiXCR, run by TCRdb on the RT-PCR reads, gives a single entry per CDR3 protein. The sample has approximately 480,000 distinct CDR3 sequences; approximately 9.9% are singletons. The source material was PBMCs from blood, sampled roughly 46 days after vaccination. These receptors all come from a man aged 45-60 years who received an inactivated influenza vaccine.

CDR3 region: CASSDSPPSYEQYF. CDR3 DNA sequence: TGTGCCAGCAGTGACAGTCCCCCATCCTACGAGCAGTACTTC. The rearrangement uses TRBV6-2 or TRBV6-3 and TRBJ2-7, with D possibly being TRBD1 (5 bases). Trimming left V 5 bases short and J 1 base short, with 12 bases between. The CDR3 is 14 amino acids. The germline gives CDR1 MNHEY, CDR2 SVGEGT.

The V gene is TRBV7-2, the J gene TRBJ2-5; D is perhaps TRBD2 (6 bases). Germline loops: CDR1 SGHTA, CDR2 FQGNSA. There are 14 residues in the CDR3. Trimming took off 5 bases at V and 4 bases at J, with 14 bases between the two ends. The CDR3 here is CASSPGGGVETQYF. The DNA for the CDR3 is TGTGCCAGCAGCCCTGGCGGCGGGGTAGAGACCCAGTACTTC. The full variable domain, completed using reference TRBV7-2 and TRBJ2-5, is GAGVSQSPSNKVTEKGKDVELRCDPISGHTALYWYRQSLGQGLEFLIYFQGNSAPDKSGLPSDRFSAERTGGSVSTLTIQRTQQEDSAVYLCASSPGGGVETQYFGPGTRLLVL.

This clonotype came up a few times. The V gene is TRBV7-9, the J gene TRBJ1-2; TRBD1 matches at 7 bases. Germline values: CDR1 SEHNR, CDR2 FQNEAQ (reference sequence). The J segment lost 8 bases and the V segment lost 7 bases, leaving 19 bases of the junction unmatched. The CDR3 loop spans 16 amino acids. CDR3 amino acids: CASNNQGVRIMGGYTF. The CDR3 DNA follows: TGTGCCAGCAACAACCAGGGGGTTCGGATTATGGGCGGCTACACCTTC.

This clonotype was counted a few times. The chain links TRBV5-5 to TRBJ2-7; D is unclear. The germline V and J ends were trimmed by 0 bases and 2 bases, with 12 bases remaining between them. This CDR3 region has 15 residues. Germline V gene lookup returns CDR1 SGHKS and CDR2 YYEKEE (reference sequence). The CDR3 coding sequence is TGTGCCAGCAGCTTGGCCGGTGGAGAGGCCTACGAGCAGTACTTC. Its protein is CASSLAGGEAYEQYF.

The sample holds many counts of this clonotype. No DNA is shown, since the ends of the CDR3 on it are uncertain; the CDR3 is the one TCRdb lists. The CDR3 sequence: CASSFLENTEAFF. The chain links TRBV12-3 or TRBV12-4 to TRBJ1-1. The CDR3 sequence runs 13 residues, both termini included.

This clonotype was detected only a few times. This chain joins TRBV7-9 and TRBJ1-4; D gene unclear. V was cut by 1 base and J by 7 bases, with 10 bases left in between. This CDR3 spans 14 amino acids. Germline CDR1 and CDR2: SEHNR and FQNEAQ (reference sequence). CDR3 sequence: CASSLDTMGEKLFF. For the CDR3, the DNA is TGTGCCAGCAGCTTAGACACAATGGGTGAAAAACTGTTTTTT.

The chain links TRBV3-1 to TRBJ2-1; the match to TRBD2 covers 8 bases. Germline V gives CDR1 LGHDT, CDR2 YNNKEL (reference sequence). The CDR3 is made up of 16 amino acids. V gave up 4 bases and J gave up 8 bases; unmatched junction bases: 13. CDR3 sequence: CASSRTPGLVMYEQFF. Written as DNA, the CDR3 is TGTGCCAGCAGCCGGACACCGGGACTAGTGATGTATGAGCAGTTCTTC.

This clonotype was observed many times. CDR3 in amino acids: CASSPRQSSYEQYF. CDR3 nucleotides: TGTGCCAGCAGTCCACGACAGAGCTCCTACGAGCAGTACTTC. This chain connects TRBV6-1 to TRBJ2-7, with D possibly TRBD1 on 5 matching bases. The V end lost 5 bases, the J end lost 0 bases, and 11 bases lay between the germline ends. This CDR3 has 14 amino acids. The germline CDR1 and CDR2 sequences are MNHNS and SASEGT.

This clonotype has just a few counts. The J gene is TRBJ2-1, the V gene TRBV27; perhaps TRBD1 as D (5 bases). The CDR3 contains 13 residues. Per germline, CDR1 MNHEY and CDR2 SMNVEV (reference sequence). V dropped 3 bases and J dropped 5 bases, with 8 bases sitting between them. The CDR3 region is CASSFLGDNEQFF. In DNA form, the CDR3 reads TGTGCCAGCAGTTTTTTAGGGGACAATGAGCAGTTCTTC.

The sample holds a few counts of this clonotype. The rearrangement uses TRBV20-1 and TRBJ2-1, with TRBD2 matching 11 bases. With V trimmed by 2 bases and J by 9 bases, 6 bases remained unmatched. The CDR3 runs to 14 residues. Germline loops: CDR1 DFQATT, CDR2 SNEGSKA (reference sequence). The CDR3 DNA is TGCAGTGCTAGATATAGCGGGAGGGCCAGTGAGCAGTTCTTC. Residues: CSARYSGRASEQFF.

The chain joins TRBV7-2 to TRBJ2-3; 8 positions agree with TRBD2. V was pared by 0 bases and J by 5 bases, with 13 bases of the junction left unmatched. CDR1 and CDR2 (germline): SGHTA, FQGNSA. The CDR3 sequence is 18 residues long. The CDR3 bases are TGTGCCAGCAGCTTAGCCTATTGGACTAGCAAAATCAGAGATACGCAGTATTTT. Translated: CASSLAYWTSKIRDTQYF.

This clonotype has just a few counts. The DNA of the CDR3 is TGTGCCAGCAGTTCCGGACTAGCCCCAGAGACCCAGTACTTC. Translation: CASSSGLAPETQYF. The V and J genes are TRBV6-2 or TRBV6-3 and TRBJ2-5; TRBD2 matches 8 bases. The CDR3 contains 14 residues. Germline V gene sequence: CDR1 MNHEY, CDR2 SVGEGT. Trimming took 4 bases from V and 4 from J; bases not matched to a gene: 5.

The V and J genes are TRBV24-1 and TRBJ1-1; 10 nucleotides match TRBD1. The CDR3 contains 14 residues. Germline lookup yields CDR1 KGHDR and CDR2 SFDVKD. V lost 4 bases to trimming and J lost 7 bases; unmatched junction nucleotides: 5. CDR3 in amino acids: CATSDPDRGSEAFF. CDR3 DNA sequence: TGTGCCACCAGTGACCCGGACAGGGGGAGTGAAGCTTTCTTT.

The chain combines TRBV4-1 with TRBJ2-2; perhaps D is TRBD1 or TRBD2 (6 bases each). Looked up from germline, CDR1 is MGHRA and CDR2 is YSYEKL. V dropped 1 base and J dropped 3 bases, with 12 bases sitting between them. The CDR3 covers 16 residues. The chain's CDR3 is CASSQGWGADTGELFF. CDR3 coding DNA: TGCGCCAGCAGCCAAGGTTGGGGGGCGGACACCGGGGAGCTGTTTTTT.

This clonotype was recorded a few times. The gene calls are TRBV28 and TRBJ2-7; the D gene is possibly TRBD2 (5 bases). Germline CDR1 MDHEN, CDR2 SYDVKM. The CDR3 consists of 14 residues. V lost 4 bases to trimming and J lost 0 bases, with 10 bases between them. The CDR3 region is CASSSGVSSYEQYF. DNA of the CDR3: TGTGCCAGCAGTTCCGGGGTTAGCTCCTACGAGCAGTACTTC. Together with reference TRBV28 and TRBJ2-7, the CDR3 gives the full variable domain: DVKVTQSSRYLVKRTGEKVFLECVQDMDHENMFWYRQDPGLGLRLIYFSYDVKMKEKGDIPEGYSVSREKKERFSLILESASTNQTSMYLCASSSGVSSYEQYFGPGTRLTVT.

The J gene is TRBJ2-3, the V gene TRBV14; TRBD2 matches 14 bases. CDR1 and CDR2 (germline): SGHDN, FVKESK. CDR3 length: 20 residues. Unmatched junction bases numbered 8, after V lost 0 bases and J lost 0 bases. CDR3 in DNA: TGTGCCAGCAGCCAAGATTTCTGGACTAGCGGGGGGCCTAGCACAGATACGCAGTATTTT. Its translation: CASSQDFWTSGGPSTDTQYF.

This clonotype was seen only a few times. The rearrangement uses TRBV5-1 and TRBJ2-1, with a tentative D call TRBD1 (5 bases). Per the germline V gene, CDR1 is SGHRS and CDR2 is YFSETQ. The CDR3 runs 13 residues. V gave up 0 bases and J gave up 8 bases, with 9 bases separating them. The DNA of the CDR3 is TGCGCCAGCAGCTTGGGCCAGGGCCATGAGCAGTTCTTC. It specifies CASSLGQGHEQFF.

This rearrangement joins TRBV7-2 to TRBJ2-1; D unresolved. This CDR3 is built from 15 residues. V lost 0 bases to trimming and J lost 0 bases, with 6 bases between them. The germline V gene has CDR1 SGHTA and CDR2 FQGNSA. The CDR3 reads CASSLASISYNEQFF. In DNA form, the CDR3 reads TGTGCCAGCAGCTTAGCTAGCATCTCCTACAATGAGCAGTTCTTC.

This clonotype was seen many times. The chain couples TRBV28 to TRBJ2-1; 8 bases match TRBD1. V lost 6 bases and J lost 8; bases outside the gene matches: 12. This CDR3 has 15 residues. Germline assignment: CDR1 MDHEN and CDR2 SYDVKM. CDR3: CASSFQGAMKDEQFF. The CDR3 DNA sequence: TGTGCCAGCAGCTTCCAGGGGGCGATGAAGGATGAGCAGTTCTTC.

Here the CDR3 reads CASNPGQGRDTQYF. CDR3 nucleotide sequence: TGTGCCAGCAACCCGGGACAGGGGAGGGATACGCAGTATTTT. The rearrangement uses TRBV12-3 or TRBV12-4 and TRBJ2-3; TRBD1 agrees at 10 bases. V gave up 7 bases and J gave up 6 bases; unmatched junction bases: 7. This CDR3 has 14 residues.

The genes are TRBV11-2 and TRBJ2-1, with TRBD1 identical over 10 bases. This CDR3 has 16 amino acids. CDR1 SGHAT and CDR2 FQNNGV come from the germline V gene. Unmatched junction bases numbered 8, after V lost 5 bases and J lost 4 bases. This chain's CDR3 is CASSVGRGQGYNEQFF. The CDR3 DNA reads as TGTGCCAGCAGCGTCGGGAGGGGACAGGGGTACAATGAGCAGTTCTTC. Supplemented by reference TRBV11-2 and TRBJ2-1, the full variable domain reads EAGVAQSPRYKIIEKRQSVAFWCNPISGHATLYWYQQILGQGPKLLIQFQNNGVVDDSQLPKDRFSAERLKGVDSTLKIQPAKLEDSAVYLCASSVGRGQGYNEQFFGPGTRLTVL.